What follows is one T cell receptor beta chain and its context. Its cognate antigen is unknown. Per the germline V gene, CDR1 is WNHNN and CDR2 is SYGVQD (reference sequence). Deletions cut 4 bases from V and 6 bases from J, with 10 bases between. This CDR3 has 13 amino acids. Generated by immunoSEQ multiplex PCR, the TCRdb table keeps only in-frame clones and is missing some. Of about 770,000 clones listed, 55% to 75% are singletons. These data originate in a study of shared clonotypes between healthy human individuals. Study results and caveats: Researchers sampled only blood; tissue repertoires likely differ.

This receptor was identified in a woman aged 25 to 39 in good health. The rearrangement joins TRBV10-1 to TRBJ1-5; possibly TRBD1 for D (5 bases). What was sequenced was memory CD4+ T cells sorted from blood. This sample's subset: CD45RA-negative fraction. This chain's CDR3 is CASSAGASQPQHF. The CDR3 DNA reads TGCGCCAGCAGTGCTGGGGCGAGTCAGCCCCAGCATTTT.